This TCR beta chain is drawn from a study of shared clonotypes between healthy human individuals. Study information: Every donor yielded three CD4 naive, three CD4 memory, two CD8 naive and one CD8 memory plate.

CDR3 length equals 17 residues. V lost 0 bases and J lost 1, with 15 bases in between. Looked up from germline, CDR1 is LGHNA and CDR2 is YNFKEQ. A word on this clone: Its antigen is not known.

Profiling relied on immunoSEQ multiplex PCR, and the TCRdb table lists in-frame clones only, not all of them. The table records 800,000 to 1,200,000 clones, approximately 78% of them present only once. Study observations and caveats: Non-shared clonotypes showed lower generation probabilities than clonotypes common to all four donors.

The receptor's source is a man between 18 and 35 years old in good health. Some clones in this sample may be carry-over from other donors' samples. This rearrangement joins TRBV4-2 to TRBJ1-1; D is ambiguous. Sequenced: memory CD4+ T cells from PBMCs. Specified subset: CD45RA-negative fraction. CDR3 amino acids: CASSQEGCGVQNTEAFF. CDR3 coding DNA: TGTGCCAGCAGCCAAGAAGGCTGCGGGGTCCAGAACACTGAAGCTTTCTTT.